This T cell receptor (beta chain) is drawn from a study of blood T cell repertoires in COVID-19. The overall study: The samples span acute and convalescent COVID-19 from the United States, Italy and Spain. Sources were T cells, B-cell-depleted T cells, or PBMCs; the material itself was cDNA or gDNA.

Only in-frame clones appear in the TCRdb table, and some are missing; sequencing was by immunoSEQ multiplex PCR. This sample has around 400,000 clones, with 80% to 90% found just once. Enrolment of Seattle patients took place during active infection, and they were followed longitudinally. Looked up from germline, CDR1 is LNHDA and CDR2 is SQIVND (reference sequence). There are 14 residues in the CDR3. Unmatched junction bases numbered 8, after V lost 6 bases and J lost 4 bases. This chain joins TRBV19 and TRBJ1-2, with 7 bases aligning to TRBD1. The sample was peripheral blood. This clonotype was sampled from a woman in her sixties or seventies with COVID-19, enrolled during active disease. The DNA for the CDR3 is TGTGCCAGTAGAAGGGACAGAAGCTTCTATGGCTACACCTTC. It codes for CASRRDRSFYGYTF.